This TCR beta chain originates from a study of cytomegalovirus exposure and HLA in healthy donors. Whole-study context: Researchers previously reported finding roughly 120 million unique TCR beta sequences from about 179 million T cells. Unique TCRs from HLA-typed donors, 70 million to 100 million of them, were held in an early data release.

The CDR3 length is 12 residues. Germline-derived CDR1 and CDR2 are SEHNR and FQNEAQ (reference sequence). Both 60 Vbeta primers and 13 Jbeta primers went into the PCR. The repertoire was sequenced with immunoSEQ multiplex PCR; TCRdb's copy has only in-frame clones and lacks some. The sample contains around 98,000 clones, about 70% of which appear only once. With regard to this clone: At one of its ends the junction is not consistent with the germline gene, which may arise from a read error.

The V gene is TRBV7-9, the J gene TRBJ1-4, with D possibly being TRBD1 (5 bases). This TCR came from a human donor in good health. The sequenced sample consisted of PBMCs. The CDR3 region is CSSSRQNEKLFF. CDR3 coding DNA: TGTTCCAGCAGCCGACAGAATGAAAAACTGTTTTTT.